The 10 T cell receptor beta chains below all came from one sample that was sequenced in a study of technical replicates of blood from several donors. Data came from immunoSEQ multiplex PCR; TCRdb stores just in-frame clones and leaves some out. The table records about 66,000 clones, roughly 97% of them present only once. What was sequenced was T cells isolated from PBMCs. All receptors come from a human donor in good health.

This clone was seen just once. This rearrangement joins TRBV7-2 to TRBJ2-1, with 8 bases aligning to TRBD1. Germline V gives CDR1 SGHTA, CDR2 FQGNSA. This CDR3 has 16 amino acids. Trimming took 1 base from V and 9 from J; bases not matched to a gene: 11. The CDR3 sequence is CASSLGWGQVFGEQFF. For the CDR3, the DNA is TGTGCCAGCAGCTTAGGGTGGGGACAGGTGTTCGGTGAGCAGTTCTTC.

V is TRBV10-2 and J is TRBJ1-4; 12 bases are a match to TRBD1. J was trimmed by 7 bases and V by 8 bases; bases with no gene match: 5. Germline V gene sequence: CDR1 WSHSY, CDR2 SAAADI. The CDR3 contains 14 residues. The CDR3 DNA sequence: TGCGCCAGCGGGACAGGGGGCTACGGTGAAAAACTGTTTTTT. It encodes CASGTGGYGEKLFF.

This CDR3 is CASSDRNYEQYF. The CDR3 DNA sequence: TGCGCCAGCTCAGACAGAAACTACGAGCAGTACTTC. This sequence joins TRBV5-1 and TRBJ2-7; D perhaps matches TRBD1 (5 bases). The germline V and J ends were trimmed by 7 bases and 3 bases, with 11 bases remaining between them. The V gene's germline CDR1 is SGHRS and CDR2 YFSETQ. This CDR3 region has 12 residues. Complete variable domain (other parts from reference TRBV5-1 and TRBJ2-7): KAGVTQTPRYLIKTRGQQVTLSCSPISGHRSVSWYQQTPGQGLQFLFEYFSETQRNKGNFPGRFSGRQFSNSRSEMNVSTLELGDSALYLCASSDRNYEQYFGPGTRLTVT.

The genes are TRBV7-3 and TRBJ1-2; D is possibly TRBD1 (5 bases). Trimming stripped 2 bases from V and 6 bases from J, with 13 bases between. Germline-derived CDR1 and CDR2 are SGHTA and FQGTGA. The CDR3 sequence is 14 residues long. CDR3 nucleotides: TGTGCCAGCAGCTTATTTGGTGGGGCGGATGGCTACACCTTC. Amino acid sequence: CASSLFGGADGYTF.

This rearrangement joins TRBV9 to TRBJ1-1; TRBD1 matches 8 bases. Looked up from germline, CDR1 is SGDLS and CDR2 is YYNGEE. This CDR3 has 13 residues. V was clipped by 2 bases and J by 12 bases; unmatched bases: 9. This chain's CDR3 is CASSVDTGQGTFF. As DNA, the CDR3 is TGTGCCAGCAGCGTGGATACAGGACAGGGAACTTTCTTT.

This clone was counted a single time. V usage is TRBV6-4 and J usage is TRBJ2-2; 9 bases are shared with TRBD2. The CDR3 runs to 15 residues. Losses at the gene ends were 8 bases for V and 4 bases for J; bases not matched to a gene: 8. CDR1 MRHNA and CDR2 SNTAGT come from the germline V gene. This chain's CDR3 is CASSREGVSTGELFF. In nucleotides, the CDR3 is TGTGCCAGCTCGCGGGAGGGAGTGAGCACCGGGGAGCTGTTTTTT.

The CDR3 sequence is CASSVRVQETQYF. CDR3 nucleotide sequence: TGTGCCAGCAGCGTCCGAGTCCAAGAGACCCAGTACTTC. This chain links TRBV13 with TRBJ2-5, with D hard to call. CDR3 length: 13 residues. CDR1 and CDR2 (germline): PRHDT, FYEKMQ (reference sequence). The germline V and J ends were trimmed by 5 bases and 1 base, with 8 bases remaining between them.

This clone appeared a single time. The chain has TRBV15 and TRBJ2-2; TRBD2 matches at 14 bases. Germline V gives CDR1 LNHNV, CDR2 YYDKDF (reference sequence). V dropped 0 bases and J dropped 6; count of bases not matched to a gene: 3. The CDR3 is made up of 17 amino acids. As DNA, the CDR3 is TGTGCCACCAGCAGAGAGGTGGGACTAGCGGGAGCCGGGGAGCTGTTTTTT. Translated, it gives CATSREVGLAGAGELFF.

The CDR3 reads CASRFRGVETQYF. The CDR3, as DNA: TGTGCCAGCAGATTCAGGGGCGTAGAGACCCAGTACTTC. The chain is built from TRBV5-4 and TRBJ2-5; the D gene is possibly TRBD1 (6 bases). Germline V lookup: CDR1 SGHNT, CDR2 YYREEE (reference sequence). The V and J ends lost 5 bases and 4 bases respectively, with 12 bases between them. The CDR3 loop spans 13 amino acids.

The V call is TRBV28, the J call TRBJ1-1; unclear D gene. This CDR3 has 14 residues. The germline gives CDR1 MDHEN, CDR2 SYDVKM. With 6 bases removed from V and 5 bases from J, the gap between germline ends came to 16 bases. The CDR3 DNA reads TGTGCCAGCAGCCCCCCGGGGTTCAGGACTGAAGCTTTCTTT. Encoded protein: CASSPPGFRTEAFF.